A selection of T cell receptor beta chains follows, all from one sample in a study of blood T cell repertoires in COVID-19. Produced via immunoSEQ multiplex PCR; TCRdb's table is partial and in-frame only. Here the sample spans fewer than 85,000 clones, about 87% being singletons. The material sequenced was peripheral blood. The receptor source for this set is a man over 45 with active COVID-19. Each CDR3 is given with its conserved first and last residue. Each record gives: J gene, clone size, D gene, V gene, CDR3 DNA, CDR3 protein. The D gene is left open where the match is weak. Clone size is shown for a subset of rows, as once, few, many or a class of expanded clone.

TRBJ1-4 NA NA TRBV4-2 TGTGCCAGCACCAGACAGGTGGGGGATGAAAAACTGTTTTTT CASTRQVGDEKLFF
TRBJ2-2 NA TRBD2 TRBV27 TGTGCCAGCAGCCTAGGACTAGCATTGGGATCCGGGACCGGGGAGCTGTTTTTT CASSLGLALGSGTGELFF
TRBJ2-7 NA NA TRBV7-2 TGTGCCAGCAGCTTAGCGGGGGGGGCCCGGGAGCAGTACTTC CASSLAGGAREQYF
TRBJ2-3 NA TRBD2 TRBV6-5 TGTGCCAGCAGTTACTCGGAGCGGGGGACAGATACGCAGTATTTT CASSYSERGTDTQYF
TRBJ2-1 once NA TRBV4-1 TGCGCCAGCAGCCAAGGTCTAAATTCCTACAATGAGCAGTTCTTC CASSQGLNSYNEQFF
TRBJ1-6 NA NA TRBV2 TGTGCCAGCAGTGAAGCGGGCAGGGTTGGCTCACCCCTCCACTTT CASSEAGRVGSPLHF
TRBJ1-2 NA NA TRBV28 TGTGCCAGCTTGGGTCAGGCTAACTATGGCTACACCTTC CASLGQANYGYTF
TRBJ1-6 NA TRBD1 TRBV2 TGTGCCAGCAGTCAAACCCCAGGGGGCTGGTCACCCCTCCACTTT CASSQTPGGWSPLHF
TRBJ2-7 NA NA TRBV5-3 TGTGCCAGAAGCTTGTCGTGGGACATCTTCTACGAGCAGTACTTC CARSLSWDIFYEQYF
TRBJ2-1 few TRBD1 TRBV12-5 TGTGCTAGTGTTCCGGGACAGGCCTACAATGAGCAGTTCTTC CASVPGQAYNEQFF
TRBJ2-1 NA NA TRBV4-1 TGCGCCAGCAGCCAAGGACAGGCTTACAATGAGCAGTTCTTC CASSQGQAYNEQFF
TRBJ1-3 NA TRBD1 TRBV5-1 TGCGCCAGCAGATCGGACAGGGGGCTTGGAAACACCATATATTTT CASRSDRGLGNTIYF
TRBJ2-5 NA TRBD2 TRBV9 TGTGCCAGCACTACTAGCGGGGGGGCCCAAGAGACCCAGTACTTC CASTTSGGAQETQYF
TRBJ2-4 NA NA TRBV18 TGTGCCAGCTCACCCGGCGTGGGGGCGCCATCAAAAAACATTCAGTACTTC CASSPGVGAPSKNIQYF
TRBJ2-7 NA TRBD1 TRBV12-5 TGTGCTAGTGGTTTGGTACGAGACAGGGGGATCTCCTACGAGCAGTACTTC CASGLVRDRGISYEQYF
TRBJ2-7 NA NA TRBV25-1 TGTGCCAGCAGTCAGGCGGACAGATCCTACGAGCAGTACTTC CASSQADRSYEQYF
TRBJ2-3 once TRBD2 TRBV11-3 TGTGCCAGCAGCTTTCTACTAGCGGGAGAAGCAGATACGCAGTATTTT CASSFLLAGEADTQYF
TRBJ2-7 NA TRBD1 TRBV5-5 TGTGCCAGCAGCCCCGGGACAGGGAAGAGGTCCTACGAGCAGTACTTC CASSPGTGKRSYEQYF
TRBJ2-7 NA TRBD2 TRBV7-6 TGTGCCAGCAGCCGGACTAGCGGGGCCGCCGAGCAGTACTTC CASSRTSGAAEQYF
TRBJ2-7 once TRBD2 TRBV7-9 TGTGCCAGCAGCTTAGGGTCTATACGGCGGGGGGGTCCCTACGAGCAGTACTTC CASSLGSIRRGGPYEQYF
TRBJ1-5 once NA TRBV6-6 TGTGCCGCCACAGGGTTACCGGGTCAGCCCCAGCATTTT CAATGLPGQPQHF
TRBJ2-1 NA NA TRBV5-1 TGCGCCAGCAGCTTGGGGACTGGCAGGCACAATGAGCAGTTCTTC CASSLGTGRHNEQFF
TRBJ2-1 NA TRBD2 TRBV7-3 TGTGCCAGCAGCTTCCAACCTAGCGGGAGCTCCTACAATGAGCAGTTCTTC CASSFQPSGSSYNEQFF